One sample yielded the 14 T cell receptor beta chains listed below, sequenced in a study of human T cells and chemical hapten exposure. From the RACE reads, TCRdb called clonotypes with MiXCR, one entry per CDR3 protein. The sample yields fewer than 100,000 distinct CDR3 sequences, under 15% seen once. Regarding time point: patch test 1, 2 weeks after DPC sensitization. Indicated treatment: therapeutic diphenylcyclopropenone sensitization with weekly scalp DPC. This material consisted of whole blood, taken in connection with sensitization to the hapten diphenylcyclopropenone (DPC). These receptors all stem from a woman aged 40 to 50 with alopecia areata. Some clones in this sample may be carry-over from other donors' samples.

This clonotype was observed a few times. The CDR3 DNA follows: TGTGCCAGCAGCTTTACTAGGCAAGAGACCCAGTACTTC. Translated, it gives CASSFTRQETQYF. The chain couples TRBV7-2 to TRBJ2-5, with D tentatively TRBD2 (5 bases). V was pared by 3 bases and J by 2 bases, with 7 bases between. Germline CDR1 and CDR2: SGHTA and FQGNSA. CDR3 length: 13 residues.

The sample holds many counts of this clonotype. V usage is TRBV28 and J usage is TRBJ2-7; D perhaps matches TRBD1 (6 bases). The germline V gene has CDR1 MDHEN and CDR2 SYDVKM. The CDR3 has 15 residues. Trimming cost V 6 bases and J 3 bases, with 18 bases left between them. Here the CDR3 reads CASSDRTETFYEQYF. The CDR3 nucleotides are TGTGCCAGCAGCGATCGGACAGAGACCTTCTACGAGCAGTACTTC.

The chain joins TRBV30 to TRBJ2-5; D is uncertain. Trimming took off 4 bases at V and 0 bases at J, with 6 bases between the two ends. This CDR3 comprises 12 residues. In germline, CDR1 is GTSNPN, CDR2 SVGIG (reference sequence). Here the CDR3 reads CAWKGYQETQYF. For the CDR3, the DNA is TGTGCCTGGAAAGGGTACCAAGAGACCCAGTACTTC.

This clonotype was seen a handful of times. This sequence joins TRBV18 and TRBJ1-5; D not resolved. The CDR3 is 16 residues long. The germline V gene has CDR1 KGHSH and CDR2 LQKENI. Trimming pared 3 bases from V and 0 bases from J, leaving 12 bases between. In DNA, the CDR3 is TGTGCCAGCTCACCTCGACGGGAGAATAGCAATCAGCCCCAGCATTTT. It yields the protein CASSPRRENSNQPQHF.

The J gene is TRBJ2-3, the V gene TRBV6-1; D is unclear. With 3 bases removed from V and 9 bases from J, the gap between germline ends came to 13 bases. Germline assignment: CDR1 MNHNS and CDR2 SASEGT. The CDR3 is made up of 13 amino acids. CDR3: CASSESPSGTQYF. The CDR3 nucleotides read TGTGCCAGCAGTGAGAGCCCCTCGGGCACGCAGTATTTT.

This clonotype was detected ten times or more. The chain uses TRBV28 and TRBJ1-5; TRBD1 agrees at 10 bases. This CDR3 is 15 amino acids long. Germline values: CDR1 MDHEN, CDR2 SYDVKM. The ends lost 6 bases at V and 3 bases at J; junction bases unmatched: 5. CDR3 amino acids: CASSWGQGINQPQHF. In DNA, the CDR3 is TGTGCCAGCAGCTGGGGACAGGGGATCAATCAGCCCCAGCATTTT.

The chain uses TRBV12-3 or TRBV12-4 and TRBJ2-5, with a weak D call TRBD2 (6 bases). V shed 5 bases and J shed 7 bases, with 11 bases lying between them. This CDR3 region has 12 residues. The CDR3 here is CASSPDSGTQYF. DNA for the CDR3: TGTGCCAGCAGTCCGGATAGCGGGACCCAGTACTTC.

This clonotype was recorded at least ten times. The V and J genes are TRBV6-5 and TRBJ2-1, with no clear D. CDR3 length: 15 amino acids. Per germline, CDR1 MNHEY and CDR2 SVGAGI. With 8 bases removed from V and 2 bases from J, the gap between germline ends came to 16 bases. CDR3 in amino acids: CASSISGQPYNEQFF. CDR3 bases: TGTGCCAGCTCCATTTCCGGCCAGCCCTACAATGAGCAGTTCTTC.

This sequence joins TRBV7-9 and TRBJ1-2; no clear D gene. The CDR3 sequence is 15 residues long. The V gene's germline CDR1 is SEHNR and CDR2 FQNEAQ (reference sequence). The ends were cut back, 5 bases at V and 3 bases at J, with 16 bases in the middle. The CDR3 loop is CASSARSRADYGYTF. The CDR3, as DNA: TGTGCCAGCAGCGCAAGGAGTAGGGCAGACTATGGCTACACCTTC. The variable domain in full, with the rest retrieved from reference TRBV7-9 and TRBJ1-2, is DTGVSQNPRHKITKRGQNVTFRCDPISEHNRLYWYRQTLGQGPEFLTYFQNEAQLEKSRLLSDRFSAERPKGSFSTLEIQRTEQGDSAMYLCASSARSRADYGYTFGSGTRLTVV.

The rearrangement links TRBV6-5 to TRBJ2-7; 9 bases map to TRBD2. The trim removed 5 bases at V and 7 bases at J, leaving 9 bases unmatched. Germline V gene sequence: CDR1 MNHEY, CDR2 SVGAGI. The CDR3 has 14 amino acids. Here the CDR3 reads CASSLNSREGEQYF. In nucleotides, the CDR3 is TGTGCCAGCAGTCTAAATTCGCGGGAGGGAGAGCAGTACTTC.

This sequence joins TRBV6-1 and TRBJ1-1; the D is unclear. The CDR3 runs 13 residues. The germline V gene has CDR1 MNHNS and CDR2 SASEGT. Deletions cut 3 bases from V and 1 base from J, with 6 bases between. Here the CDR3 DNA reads TGTGCCAGCAGTGAGAGCGCGAACACTGAAGCTTTCTTT. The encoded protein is CASSESANTEAFF.

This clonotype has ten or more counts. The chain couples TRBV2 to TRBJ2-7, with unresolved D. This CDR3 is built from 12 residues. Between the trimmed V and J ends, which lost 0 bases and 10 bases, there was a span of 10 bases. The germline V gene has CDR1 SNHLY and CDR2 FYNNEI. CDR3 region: CASSEAGYQQYF. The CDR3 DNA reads TGTGCCAGCAGTGAAGCCGGATATCAACAGTACTTC.

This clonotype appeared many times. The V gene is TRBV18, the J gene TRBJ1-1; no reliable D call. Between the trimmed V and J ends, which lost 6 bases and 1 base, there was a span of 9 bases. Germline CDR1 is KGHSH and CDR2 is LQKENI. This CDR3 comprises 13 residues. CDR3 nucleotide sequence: TGTGCCAGCTCCCAGTACGAGAACACTGAAGCTTTCTTT. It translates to CASSQYENTEAFF.

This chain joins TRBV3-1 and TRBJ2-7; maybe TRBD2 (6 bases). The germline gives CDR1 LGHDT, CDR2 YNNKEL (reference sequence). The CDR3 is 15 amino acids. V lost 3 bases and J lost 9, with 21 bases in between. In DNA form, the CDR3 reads TGTGCCAGCAGCCACTCGACTAGGACTGCTACTGGGCAGTACTTC. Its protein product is CASSHSTRTATGQYF.